The source of this T cell receptor (beta chain) is a study of Ad26.COV2.S vaccination and SARS-CoV-2 variants. The germline V gene encodes CDR1 GTSNPN and CDR2 SVGIG (reference sequence). V lost 0 bases and J 7 bases, leaving 16 bases between the germline ends. This CDR3 has 14 amino acids. Treatment denoted: some 20 received Ad26.COV2.S at low or high dose, single or two shots; 5 received placebo; per-sample allocation not given. Sampling took place 63 days after the first vaccine or placebo injection. TCRdb's table, derived via immunoSEQ multiplex PCR, lists solely in-frame clones and lacks some. The sample contains approximately 350,000 clones, around 90% of which appear only once.

This clonotype originated in a person between 18 and 65 years old who received the Ad26.COV2.S COVID-19 vaccine or a placebo. The V and J genes are TRBV30 and TRBJ2-7; D might be TRBD1 (5 bases). The input for sequencing was peripheral blood, taken in a trial of Ad26.COV2.S vaccine versus placebo. The CDR3: CAWSVQARDGEQYF. The CDR3 bases are TGTGCCTGGAGTGTCCAGGCCAGGGATGGGGAGCAGTACTTC.